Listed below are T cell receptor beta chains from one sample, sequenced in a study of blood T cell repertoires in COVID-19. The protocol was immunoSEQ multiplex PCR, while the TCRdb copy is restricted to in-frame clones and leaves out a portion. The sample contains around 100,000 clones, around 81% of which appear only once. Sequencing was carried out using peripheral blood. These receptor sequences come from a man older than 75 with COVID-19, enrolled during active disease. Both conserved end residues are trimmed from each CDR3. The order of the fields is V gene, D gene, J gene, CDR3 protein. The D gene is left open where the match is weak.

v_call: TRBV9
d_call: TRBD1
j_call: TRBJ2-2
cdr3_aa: ASTKTGGGPGELF

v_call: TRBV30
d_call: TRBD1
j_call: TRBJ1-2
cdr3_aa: AFDKGTDYYGYT

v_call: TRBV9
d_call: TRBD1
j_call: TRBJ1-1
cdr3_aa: ASSVSDRATEAF

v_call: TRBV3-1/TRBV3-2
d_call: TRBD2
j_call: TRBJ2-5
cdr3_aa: ASSSSGGPKQETQY

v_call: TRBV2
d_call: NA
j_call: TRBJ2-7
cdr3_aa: ASTLAFSYEQY

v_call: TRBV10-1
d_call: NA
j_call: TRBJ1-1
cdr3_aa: ASSENKNTEAF

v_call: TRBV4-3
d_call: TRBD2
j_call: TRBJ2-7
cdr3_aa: ASSQDRGESYEQY

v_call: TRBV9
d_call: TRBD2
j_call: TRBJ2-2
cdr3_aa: ASSFSGGATSGELF

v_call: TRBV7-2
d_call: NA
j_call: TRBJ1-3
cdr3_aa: ASSSSVNTIY

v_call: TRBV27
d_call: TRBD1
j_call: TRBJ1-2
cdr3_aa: ASRNPGGAVYGYT

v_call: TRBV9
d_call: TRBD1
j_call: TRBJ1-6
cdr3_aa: ASSERQGNSPLH

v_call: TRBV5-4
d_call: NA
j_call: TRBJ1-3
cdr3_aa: ASSLAGSSGNTIY

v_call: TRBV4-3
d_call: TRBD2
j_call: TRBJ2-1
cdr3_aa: ASSQESFSIRGGFHEQF

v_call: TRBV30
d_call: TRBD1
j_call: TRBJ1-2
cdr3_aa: AWSPNRGLYGYT

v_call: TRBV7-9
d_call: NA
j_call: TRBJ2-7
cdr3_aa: ASSTGSNYEQY

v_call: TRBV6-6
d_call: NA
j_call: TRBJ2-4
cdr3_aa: ASSRAGIGWENIQY

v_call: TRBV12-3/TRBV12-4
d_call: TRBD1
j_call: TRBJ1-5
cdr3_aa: ASRQGSNQPQH

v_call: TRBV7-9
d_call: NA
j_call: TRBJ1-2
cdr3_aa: ASSLGGSDGYT

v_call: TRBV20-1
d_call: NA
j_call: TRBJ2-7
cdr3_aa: SATIRVEQY

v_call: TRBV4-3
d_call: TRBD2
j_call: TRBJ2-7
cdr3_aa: ASSQDLLAGSYEQY

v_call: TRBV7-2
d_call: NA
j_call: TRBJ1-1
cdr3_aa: ASSAAGTPNTEAF

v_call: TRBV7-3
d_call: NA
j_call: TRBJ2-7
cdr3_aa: ASSKGTSAYEQY

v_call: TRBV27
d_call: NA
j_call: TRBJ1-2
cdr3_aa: ASSLVWGDYGYT

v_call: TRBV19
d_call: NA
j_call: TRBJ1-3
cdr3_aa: ASSTGHSGNTIY

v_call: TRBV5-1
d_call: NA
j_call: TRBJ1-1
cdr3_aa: ASSINSNTEAF

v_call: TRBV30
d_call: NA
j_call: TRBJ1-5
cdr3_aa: AWSTDSNQPQH

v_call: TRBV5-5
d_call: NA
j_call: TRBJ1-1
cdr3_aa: ASSLLGAGVNTEAF